This TCR beta chain came from a study of shared clonotypes between healthy human individuals. Study-wide points: A generally larger estimated richness was seen in naive subsets than in memory subsets.

CDR1 is SGHVS and CDR2 is FQNEAQ in the germline V gene. The CDR3 totals 13 residues. V lost 4 bases, J lost 6 bases, and 4 bases stayed unmatched. Only in-frame clones appear in the TCRdb table, and some are missing; sequencing was by immunoSEQ multiplex PCR. The repertoire includes some 1,400,000 clones, roughly 96% of them detected once, and over 1% sits in the top ten. Regarding this clone: Its specificity is not known.

Sequenced: naive CD4+ T cells sorted from blood. Described subset: CD45RA+ positively selected. The chain employs TRBV7-8 and TRBJ2-7; 9 nucleotides match TRBD2. The receptor was isolated from a man aged 25-45 years in good health. This CDR3 reads CASSYIAGVEQYF. CDR3 nucleotides: TGTGCCAGCAGCTACATAGCGGGAGTCGAGCAGTACTTC.